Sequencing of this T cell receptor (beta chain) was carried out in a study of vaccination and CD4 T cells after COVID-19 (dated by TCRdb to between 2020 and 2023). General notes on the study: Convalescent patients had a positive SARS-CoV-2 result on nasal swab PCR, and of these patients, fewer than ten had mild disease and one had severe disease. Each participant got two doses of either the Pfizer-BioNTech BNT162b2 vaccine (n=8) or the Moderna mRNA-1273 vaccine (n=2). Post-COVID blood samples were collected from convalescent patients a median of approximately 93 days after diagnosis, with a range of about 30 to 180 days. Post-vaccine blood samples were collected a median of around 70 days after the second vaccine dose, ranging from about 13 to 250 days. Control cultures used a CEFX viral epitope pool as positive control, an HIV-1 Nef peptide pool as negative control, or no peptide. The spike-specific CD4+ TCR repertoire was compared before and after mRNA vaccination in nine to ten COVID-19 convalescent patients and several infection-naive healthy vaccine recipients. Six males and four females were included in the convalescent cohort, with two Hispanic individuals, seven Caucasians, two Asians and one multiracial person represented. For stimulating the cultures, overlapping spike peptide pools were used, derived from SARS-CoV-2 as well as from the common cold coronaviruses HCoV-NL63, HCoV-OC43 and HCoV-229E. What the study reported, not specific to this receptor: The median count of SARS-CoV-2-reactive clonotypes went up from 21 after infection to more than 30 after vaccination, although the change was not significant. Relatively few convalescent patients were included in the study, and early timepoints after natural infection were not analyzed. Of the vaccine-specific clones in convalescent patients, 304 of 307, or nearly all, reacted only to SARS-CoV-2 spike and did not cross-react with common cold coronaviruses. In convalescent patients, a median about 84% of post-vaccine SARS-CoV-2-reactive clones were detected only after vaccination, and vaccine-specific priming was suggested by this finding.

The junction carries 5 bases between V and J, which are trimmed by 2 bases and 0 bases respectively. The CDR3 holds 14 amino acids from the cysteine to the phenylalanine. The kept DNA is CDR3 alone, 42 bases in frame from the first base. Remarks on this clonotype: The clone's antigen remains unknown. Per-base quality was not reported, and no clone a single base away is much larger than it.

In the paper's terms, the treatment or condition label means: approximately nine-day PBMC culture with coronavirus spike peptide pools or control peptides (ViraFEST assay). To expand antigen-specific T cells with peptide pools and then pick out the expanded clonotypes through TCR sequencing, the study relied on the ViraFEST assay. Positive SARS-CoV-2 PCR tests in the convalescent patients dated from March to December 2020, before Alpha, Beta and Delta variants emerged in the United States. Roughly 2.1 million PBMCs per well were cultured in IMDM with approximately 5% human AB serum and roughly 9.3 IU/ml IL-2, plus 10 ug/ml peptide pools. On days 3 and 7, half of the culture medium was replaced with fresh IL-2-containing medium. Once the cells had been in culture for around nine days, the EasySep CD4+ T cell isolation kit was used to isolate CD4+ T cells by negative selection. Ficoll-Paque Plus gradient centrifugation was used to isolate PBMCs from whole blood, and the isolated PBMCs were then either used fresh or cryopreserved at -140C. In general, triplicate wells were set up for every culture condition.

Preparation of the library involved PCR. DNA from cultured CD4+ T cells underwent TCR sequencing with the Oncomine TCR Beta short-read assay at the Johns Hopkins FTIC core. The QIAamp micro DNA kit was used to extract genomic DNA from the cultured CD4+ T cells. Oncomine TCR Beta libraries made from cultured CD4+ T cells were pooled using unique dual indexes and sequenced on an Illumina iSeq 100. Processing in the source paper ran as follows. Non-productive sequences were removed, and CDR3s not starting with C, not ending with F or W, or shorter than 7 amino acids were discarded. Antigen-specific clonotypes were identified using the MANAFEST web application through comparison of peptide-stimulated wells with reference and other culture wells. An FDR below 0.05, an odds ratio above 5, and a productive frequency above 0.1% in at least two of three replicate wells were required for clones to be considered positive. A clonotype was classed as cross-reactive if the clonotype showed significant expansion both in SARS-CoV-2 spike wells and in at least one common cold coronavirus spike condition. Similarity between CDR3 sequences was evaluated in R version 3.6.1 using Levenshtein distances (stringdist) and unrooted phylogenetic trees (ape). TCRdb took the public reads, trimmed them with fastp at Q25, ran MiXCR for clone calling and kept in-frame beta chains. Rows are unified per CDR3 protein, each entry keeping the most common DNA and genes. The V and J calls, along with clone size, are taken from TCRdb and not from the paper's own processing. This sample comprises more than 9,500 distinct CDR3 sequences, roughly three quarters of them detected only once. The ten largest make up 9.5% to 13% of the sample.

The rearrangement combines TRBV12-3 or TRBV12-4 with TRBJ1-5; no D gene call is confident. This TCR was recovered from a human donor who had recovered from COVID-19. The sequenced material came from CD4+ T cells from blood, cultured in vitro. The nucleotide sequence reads TGTGCCAGCAGTTTAAGTAATAGCAATCAGCCCCAGCATTTT. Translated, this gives CASSLSNSNQPQHF.